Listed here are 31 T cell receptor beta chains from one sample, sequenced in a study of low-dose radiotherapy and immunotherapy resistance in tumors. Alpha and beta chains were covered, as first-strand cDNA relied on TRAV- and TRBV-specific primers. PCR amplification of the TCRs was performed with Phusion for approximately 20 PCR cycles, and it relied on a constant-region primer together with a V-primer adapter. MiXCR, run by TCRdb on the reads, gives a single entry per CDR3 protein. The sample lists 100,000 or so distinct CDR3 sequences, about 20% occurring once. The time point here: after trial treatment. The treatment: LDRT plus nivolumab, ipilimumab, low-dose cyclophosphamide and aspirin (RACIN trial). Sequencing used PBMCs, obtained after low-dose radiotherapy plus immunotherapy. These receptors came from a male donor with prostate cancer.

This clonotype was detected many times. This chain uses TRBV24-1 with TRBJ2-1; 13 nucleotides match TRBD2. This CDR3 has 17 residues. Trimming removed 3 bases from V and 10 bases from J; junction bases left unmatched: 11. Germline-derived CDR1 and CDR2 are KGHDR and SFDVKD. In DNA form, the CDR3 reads TGTGCCACCAGTGATCGGACTAGCGGGGGTGCTCGGAACGAGCAGTTCTTC. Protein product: CATSDRTSGGARNEQFF.

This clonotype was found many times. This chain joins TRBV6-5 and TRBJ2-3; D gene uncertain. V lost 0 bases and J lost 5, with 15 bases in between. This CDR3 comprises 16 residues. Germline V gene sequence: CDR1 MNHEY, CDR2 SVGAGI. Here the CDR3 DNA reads TGTGCCAGCAGTTACTCGAATCCCCGGGCCGGAGATACGCAGTATTTT. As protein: CASSYSNPRAGDTQYF.

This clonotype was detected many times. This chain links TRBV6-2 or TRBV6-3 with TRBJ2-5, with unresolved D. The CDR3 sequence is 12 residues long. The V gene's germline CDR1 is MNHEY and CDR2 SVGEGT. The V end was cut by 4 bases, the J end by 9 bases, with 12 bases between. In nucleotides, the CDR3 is TGTGCCAGCAGTTGGGCCTCTCGGGCCCAGTACTTC. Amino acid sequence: CASSWASRAQYF.

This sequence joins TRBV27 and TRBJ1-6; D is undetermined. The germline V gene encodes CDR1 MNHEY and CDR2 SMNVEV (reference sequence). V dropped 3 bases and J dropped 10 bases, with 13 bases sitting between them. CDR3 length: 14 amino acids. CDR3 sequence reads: CASSFERESSPLHF. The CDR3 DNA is TGTGCCAGCAGTTTCGAGAGGGAATCATCACCCCTCCACTTT.

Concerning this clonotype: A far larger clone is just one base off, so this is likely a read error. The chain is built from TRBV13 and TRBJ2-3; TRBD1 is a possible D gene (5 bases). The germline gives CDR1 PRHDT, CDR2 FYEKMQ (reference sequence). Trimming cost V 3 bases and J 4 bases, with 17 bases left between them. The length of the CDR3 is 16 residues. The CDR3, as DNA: TGTGCCAGCAGCTTCCAGGCAGGGAAGGCGGCAGATACGCAGTATTTT. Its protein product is CASSFQAGKAADTQYF.

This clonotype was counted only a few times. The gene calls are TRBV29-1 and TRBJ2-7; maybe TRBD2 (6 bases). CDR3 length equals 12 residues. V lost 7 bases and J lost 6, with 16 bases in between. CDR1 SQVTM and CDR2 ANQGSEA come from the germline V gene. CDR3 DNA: TGCAGCGCTCGTCCGGGAGACGGCGAGCAGTACTTC. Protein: CSARPGDGEQYF.

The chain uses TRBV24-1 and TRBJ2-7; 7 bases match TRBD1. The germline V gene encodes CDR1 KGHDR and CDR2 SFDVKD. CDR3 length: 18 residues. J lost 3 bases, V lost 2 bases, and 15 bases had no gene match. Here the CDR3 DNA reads TGTGCCACCAGTGATTCGCCCGGGACAGTTTCGGCCGTCTACGAGCAGTACTTC. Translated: CATSDSPGTVSAVYEQYF.

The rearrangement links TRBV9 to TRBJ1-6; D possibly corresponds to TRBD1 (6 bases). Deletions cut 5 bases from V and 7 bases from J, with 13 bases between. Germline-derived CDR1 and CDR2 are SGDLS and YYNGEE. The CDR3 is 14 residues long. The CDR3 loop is CASSVQGENSPLHF. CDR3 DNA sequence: TGTGCCAGCAGTGTACAGGGTGAGAATTCACCCCTCCACTTT.

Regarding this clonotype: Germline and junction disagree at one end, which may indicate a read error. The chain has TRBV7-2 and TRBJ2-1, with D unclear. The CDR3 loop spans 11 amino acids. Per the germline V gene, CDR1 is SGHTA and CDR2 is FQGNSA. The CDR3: CANSLGNEQFF. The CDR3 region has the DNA TGTGCCAACAGCTTAGGTAATGAGCAGTTCTTC.

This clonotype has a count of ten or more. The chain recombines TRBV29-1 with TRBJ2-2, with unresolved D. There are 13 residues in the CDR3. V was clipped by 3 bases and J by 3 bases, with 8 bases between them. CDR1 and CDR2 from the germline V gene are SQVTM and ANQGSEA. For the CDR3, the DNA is TGCAGCGTTGATCCCAGGCACACCGGGGAGCTGTTTTTT. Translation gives CSVDPRHTGELFF.

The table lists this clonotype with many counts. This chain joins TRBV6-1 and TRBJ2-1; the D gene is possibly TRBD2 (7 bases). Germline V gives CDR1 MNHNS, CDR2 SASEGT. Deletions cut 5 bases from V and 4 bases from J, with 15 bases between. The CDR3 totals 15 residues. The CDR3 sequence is CASSYGGGQYNEQFF. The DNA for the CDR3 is TGTGCCAGCAGTTACGGCGGGGGCCAATACAATGAGCAGTTCTTC.

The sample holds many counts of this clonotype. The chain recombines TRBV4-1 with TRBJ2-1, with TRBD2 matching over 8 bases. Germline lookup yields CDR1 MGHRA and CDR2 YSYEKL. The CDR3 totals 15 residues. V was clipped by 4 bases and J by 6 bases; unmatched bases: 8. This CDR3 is CASSPRTAGVNEQFF. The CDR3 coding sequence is TGCGCCAGCAGCCCTCGGACAGCGGGGGTCAATGAGCAGTTCTTC.

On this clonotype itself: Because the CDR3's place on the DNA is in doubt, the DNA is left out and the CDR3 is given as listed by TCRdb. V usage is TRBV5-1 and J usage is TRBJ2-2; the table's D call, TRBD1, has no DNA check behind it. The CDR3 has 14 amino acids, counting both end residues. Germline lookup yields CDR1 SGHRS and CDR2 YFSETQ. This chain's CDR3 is CASSLEGDGELFFF.

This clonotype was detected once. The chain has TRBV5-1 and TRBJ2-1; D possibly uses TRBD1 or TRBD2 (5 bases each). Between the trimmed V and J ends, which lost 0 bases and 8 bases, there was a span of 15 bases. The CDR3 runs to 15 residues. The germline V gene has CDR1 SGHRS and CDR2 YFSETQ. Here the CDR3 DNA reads TGCGCCAGCAGCTTGGCCAGGGCAGGGAGCGATGAGCAGTTCTTC. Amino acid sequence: CASSLARAGSDEQFF.

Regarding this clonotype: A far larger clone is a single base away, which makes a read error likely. CDR3 amino acids: CTSSPSGLTGELFF. The CDR3 DNA reads TGTACCAGCAGCCCCTCGGGCTTGACCGGGGAGCTGTTTTTT. The rearrangement links TRBV7-6 to TRBJ2-2; D call uncertain. Germline V CDR1 and CDR2: SGHVS, FNYEAQ. There are 14 residues in the CDR3.

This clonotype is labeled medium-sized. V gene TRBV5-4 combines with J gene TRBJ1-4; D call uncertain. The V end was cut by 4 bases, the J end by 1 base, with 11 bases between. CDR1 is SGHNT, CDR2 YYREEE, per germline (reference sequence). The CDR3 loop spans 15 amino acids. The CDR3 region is CASSSAEGTNEKLFF. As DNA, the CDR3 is TGTGCCAGCAGCAGCGCAGAAGGAACTAATGAAAAACTGTTTTTT.

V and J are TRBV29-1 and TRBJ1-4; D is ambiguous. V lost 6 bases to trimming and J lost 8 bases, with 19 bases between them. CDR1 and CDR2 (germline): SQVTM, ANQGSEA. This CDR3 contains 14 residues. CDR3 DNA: TGCAGCGTCGCCGGTGGAGGTCGGGAAGAAAAACTGTTTTTT. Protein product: CSVAGGGREEKLFF.

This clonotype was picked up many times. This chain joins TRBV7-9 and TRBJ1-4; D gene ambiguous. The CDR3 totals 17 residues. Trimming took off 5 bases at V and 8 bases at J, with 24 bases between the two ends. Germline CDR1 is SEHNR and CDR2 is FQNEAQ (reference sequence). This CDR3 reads CASSPGDYTDRREKLFF. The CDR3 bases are TGTGCCAGCAGCCCCGGTGACTACACAGACCGCAGGGAAAAACTGTTTTTT.

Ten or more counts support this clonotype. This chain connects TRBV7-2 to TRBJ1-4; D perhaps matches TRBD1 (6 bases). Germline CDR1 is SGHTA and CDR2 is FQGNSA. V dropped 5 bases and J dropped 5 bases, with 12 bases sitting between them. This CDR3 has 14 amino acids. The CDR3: CASSPDRNNEKLFF. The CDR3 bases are TGTGCCAGCAGCCCAGACAGGAACAATGAAAAACTGTTTTTT.

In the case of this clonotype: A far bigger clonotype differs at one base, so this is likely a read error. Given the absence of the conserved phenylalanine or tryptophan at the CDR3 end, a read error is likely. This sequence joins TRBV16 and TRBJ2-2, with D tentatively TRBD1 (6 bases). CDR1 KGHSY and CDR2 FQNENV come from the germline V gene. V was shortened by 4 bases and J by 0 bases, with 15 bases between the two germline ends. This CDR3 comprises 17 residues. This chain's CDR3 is CASSPGVVIANTGELFS. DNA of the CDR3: TGTGCCAGCAGCCCAGGGGTGGTAATCGCGAACACCGGGGAGCTGTTTTCT.

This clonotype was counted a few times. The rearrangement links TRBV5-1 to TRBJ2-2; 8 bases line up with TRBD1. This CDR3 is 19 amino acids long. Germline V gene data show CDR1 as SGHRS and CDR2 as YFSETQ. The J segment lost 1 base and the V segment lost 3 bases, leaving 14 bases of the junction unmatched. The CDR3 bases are TGCGCCAGCAGCTCCCCGATCATTCCGGGACAGGAGAACACCGGGGAGCTGTTTTTT. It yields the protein CASSSPIIPGQENTGELFF. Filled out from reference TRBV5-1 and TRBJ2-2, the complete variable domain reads KAGVTQTPRYLIKTRGQQVTLSCSPISGHRSVSWYQQTPGQGLQFLFEYFSETQRNKGNFPGRFSGRQFSNSRSEMNVSTLELGDSALYLCASSSPIIPGQENTGELFFGEGSRLTVL.

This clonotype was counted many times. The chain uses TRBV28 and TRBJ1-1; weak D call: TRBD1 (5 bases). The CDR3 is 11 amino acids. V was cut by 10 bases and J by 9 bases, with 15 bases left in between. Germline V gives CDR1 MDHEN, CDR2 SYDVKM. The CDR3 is CATQLWDQAFF. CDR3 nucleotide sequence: TGTGCCACCCAGCTTTGGGACCAAGCTTTCTTT.

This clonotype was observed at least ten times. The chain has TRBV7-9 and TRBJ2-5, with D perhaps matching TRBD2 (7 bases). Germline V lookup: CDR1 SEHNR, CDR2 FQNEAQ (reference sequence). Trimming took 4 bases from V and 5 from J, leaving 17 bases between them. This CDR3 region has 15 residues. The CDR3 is CASSSNGGPGETQYF. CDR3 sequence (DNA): TGTGCCAGCAGCTCGAACGGGGGGCCGGGGGAGACCCAGTACTTC. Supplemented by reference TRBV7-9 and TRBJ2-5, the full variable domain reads DTGVSQNPRHKITKRGQNVTFRCDPISEHNRLYWYRQTLGQGPEFLTYFQNEAQLEKSRLLSDRFSAERPKGSFSTLEIQRTEQGDSAMYLCASSSNGGPGETQYFGPGTRLLVL.

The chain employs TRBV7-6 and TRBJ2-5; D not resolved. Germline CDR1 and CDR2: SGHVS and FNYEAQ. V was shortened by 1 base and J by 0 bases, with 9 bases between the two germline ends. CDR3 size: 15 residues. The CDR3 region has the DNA TGTGCCAGCAGCTTAGAAAGACGGAACCAAGAGACCCAGTACTTC. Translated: CASSLERRNQETQYF.

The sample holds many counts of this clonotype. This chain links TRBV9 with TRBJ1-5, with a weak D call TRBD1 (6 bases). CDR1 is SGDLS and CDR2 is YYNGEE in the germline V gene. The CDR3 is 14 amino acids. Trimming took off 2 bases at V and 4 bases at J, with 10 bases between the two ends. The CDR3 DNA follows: TGTGCCAGCAGCGTTGGACAGCTGAATCAGCCCCAGCATTTT. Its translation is CASSVGQLNQPQHF.

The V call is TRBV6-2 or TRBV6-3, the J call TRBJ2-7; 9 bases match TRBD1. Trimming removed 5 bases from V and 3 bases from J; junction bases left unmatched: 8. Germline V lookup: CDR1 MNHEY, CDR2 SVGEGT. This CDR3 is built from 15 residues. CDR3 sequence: CASSPRRDRVYEQYF. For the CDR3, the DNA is TGTGCCAGCAGTCCCCGCCGGGACAGGGTCTACGAGCAGTACTTC.

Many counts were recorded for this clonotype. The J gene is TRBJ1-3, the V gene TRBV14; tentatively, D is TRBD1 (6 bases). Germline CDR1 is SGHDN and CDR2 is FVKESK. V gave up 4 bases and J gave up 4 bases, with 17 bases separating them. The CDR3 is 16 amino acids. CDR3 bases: TGTGCCAGCAGCCCGCTGCAGGGGAATTACGGAAACACCATATATTTT. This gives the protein CASSPLQGNYGNTIYF.

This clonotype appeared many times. The CDR3 here is CASSLSWAEGLNEQYF. The CDR3 DNA is TGTGCCAGCAGCTTAAGTTGGGCAGAGGGTCTCAACGAGCAGTACTTC. The V and J genes are TRBV7-9 and TRBJ2-7; perhaps TRBD2 as D (5 bases). This CDR3 is built from 16 residues. Looked up from germline, CDR1 is SEHNR and CDR2 is FQNEAQ (reference sequence). V shed 2 bases and J shed 5 bases, with 19 bases lying between them.

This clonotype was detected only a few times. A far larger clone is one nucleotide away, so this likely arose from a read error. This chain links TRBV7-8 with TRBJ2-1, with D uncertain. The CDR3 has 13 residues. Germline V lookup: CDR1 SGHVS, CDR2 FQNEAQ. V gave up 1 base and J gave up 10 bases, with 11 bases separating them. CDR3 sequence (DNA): TGTGCCAGCAGCTTAGGGACCAACTACGAGCAGTTCTTC. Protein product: CASSLGTNYEQFF.

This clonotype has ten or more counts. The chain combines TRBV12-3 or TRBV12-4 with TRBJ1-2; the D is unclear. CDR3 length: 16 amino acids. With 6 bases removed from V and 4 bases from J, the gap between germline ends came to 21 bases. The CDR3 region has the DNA TGTGCCAGCAGCCCAGGACCTAGTACGAGGAGCTATGGCTACACCTTC. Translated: CASSPGPSTRSYGYTF.

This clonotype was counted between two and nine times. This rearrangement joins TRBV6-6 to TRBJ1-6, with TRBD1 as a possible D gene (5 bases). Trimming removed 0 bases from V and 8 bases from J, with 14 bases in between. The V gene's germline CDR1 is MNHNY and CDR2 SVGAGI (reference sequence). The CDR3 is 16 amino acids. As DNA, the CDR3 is TGTGCCAGCAGTTACTCGAGCAGGGTGTTGCATTCACCCCTCCACTTT. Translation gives CASSYSSRVLHSPLHF.